The 7 T cell receptor beta chains in this list originate from one sample, sequenced in a study of blood T cell repertoires in COVID-19. The table came from immunoSEQ multiplex PCR; TCRdb's copy has only in-frame clones and leaves some out. This sample has fewer than 250,000 clones; around 87% occur once, and the top ten carry 3% to 3.5%. Sequenced: peripheral blood. Every receptor here comes from a man aged 55 to 70 with acute or convalescent COVID-19.

This clone has a handful of counts. V is TRBV7-2 and J is TRBJ1-1; TRBD1 is a possible D gene (6 bases). Trimming took 1 base from V and 5 from J, leaving 11 bases between them. This CDR3 region has 14 residues. The germline V gene encodes CDR1 SGHTA and CDR2 FQGNSA. CDR3 coding DNA: TGTGCCAGCAGCTTAGGGGTCCAGGGGACTGAAGCTTTCTTT. This gives the protein CASSLGVQGTEAFF.

This clone appeared a single time. The J gene is TRBJ2-7, the V gene TRBV4-1, with D tentatively TRBD1 (5 bases). Between the trimmed V and J ends, which lost 0 bases and 5 bases, there was a span of 14 bases. Germline values: CDR1 MGHRA, CDR2 YSYEKL. The CDR3 is made up of 15 amino acids. The CDR3 nucleotides are TGCGCCAGCAGCCAAGAAAACGCAGGGAACCACGAGCAGTACTTC. Residues: CASSQENAGNHEQYF.

This clone was observed once. The CDR3 sequence: CASSYSEESGTQYF. The CDR3 DNA sequence: TGTGCCAGCAGTTACTCGGAGGAGTCGGGGACCCAGTACTTC. This chain links TRBV6-5 with TRBJ2-5; D perhaps matches TRBD2 (5 bases). V lost 0 bases and J 7 bases, leaving 12 bases between the germline ends. Germline values: CDR1 MNHEY, CDR2 SVGAGI. CDR3 size: 14 residues.

The chain recombines TRBV6-5 with TRBJ1-5, with D perhaps matching TRBD1 (6 bases). The CDR3 totals 16 residues. V was cut by 4 bases and J by 6 bases, with 19 bases left in between. Germline lookup yields CDR1 MNHEY and CDR2 SVGAGI. In DNA form, the CDR3 reads TGTGCCAGCAGTTCCACCCGCAGGGGACGGAGTCAGCCCCAGCATTTT. This codes for CASSSTRRGRSQPQHF.

The rearrangement uses TRBV19 and TRBJ1-5, with 12 bases matching TRBD1. Germline lookup yields CDR1 LNHDA and CDR2 SQIVND (reference sequence). Trimming removed 7 bases from V and 2 bases from J; junction bases left unmatched: 9. The CDR3 sequence is 17 residues long. The CDR3: CASNPGTGGLGNQPQHF. The CDR3 DNA reads TGTGCCAGTAACCCCGGGACAGGGGGCCTGGGCAATCAGCCCCAGCATTTT.

The rearrangement joins TRBV19 to TRBJ2-4; 7 positions agree with TRBD1. J was trimmed by 6 bases and V by 4 bases; bases with no gene match: 6. Germline V gives CDR1 LNHDA, CDR2 SQIVND (reference sequence). The CDR3 runs 14 residues. In nucleotides, the CDR3 is TGTGCCAGTAGTACACGGGACAGAAGAAACATTCAGTACTTC. Its protein product is CASSTRDRRNIQYF. Full variable domain (outside the CDR3, taken from reference TRBV19 and TRBJ2-4): DGGITQSPKYLFRKEGQNVTLSCEQNLNHDAMYWYRQDPGQGLRLIYYSQIVNDFQKGDIAEGYSVSREKKESFPLTVTSAQKNPTAFYLCASSTRDRRNIQYFGAGTRLSVL.

CDR3 residues: CASSLEGRGVSSYEQYF. CDR3 coding DNA: TGTGCCAGCAGCTTAGAAGGCCGCGGGGTCAGCTCCTACGAGCAGTACTTC. The rearrangement uses TRBV11-2 and TRBJ2-7, with D tentatively TRBD2 (6 bases). This CDR3 comprises 17 residues. V shed 0 bases and J shed 0 bases, with 15 bases lying between them. Germline CDR1 SGHAT, CDR2 FQNNGV.